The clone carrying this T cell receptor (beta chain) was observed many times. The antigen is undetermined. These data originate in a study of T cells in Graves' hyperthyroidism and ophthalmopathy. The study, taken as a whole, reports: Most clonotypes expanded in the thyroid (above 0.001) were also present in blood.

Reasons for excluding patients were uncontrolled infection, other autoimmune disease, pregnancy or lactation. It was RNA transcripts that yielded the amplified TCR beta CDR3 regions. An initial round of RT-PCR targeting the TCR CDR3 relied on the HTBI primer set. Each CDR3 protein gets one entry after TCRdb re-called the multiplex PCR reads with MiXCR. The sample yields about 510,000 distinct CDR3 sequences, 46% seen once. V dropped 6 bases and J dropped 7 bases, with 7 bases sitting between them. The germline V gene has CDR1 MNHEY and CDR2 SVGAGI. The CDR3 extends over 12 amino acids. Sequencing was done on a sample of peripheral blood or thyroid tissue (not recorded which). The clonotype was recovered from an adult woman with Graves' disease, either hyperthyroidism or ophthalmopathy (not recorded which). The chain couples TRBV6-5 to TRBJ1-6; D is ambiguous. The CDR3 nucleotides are TGTGCCAGCAGCCCTAGGAATTCACCCCTCCACTTT. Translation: CASSPRNSPLHF.